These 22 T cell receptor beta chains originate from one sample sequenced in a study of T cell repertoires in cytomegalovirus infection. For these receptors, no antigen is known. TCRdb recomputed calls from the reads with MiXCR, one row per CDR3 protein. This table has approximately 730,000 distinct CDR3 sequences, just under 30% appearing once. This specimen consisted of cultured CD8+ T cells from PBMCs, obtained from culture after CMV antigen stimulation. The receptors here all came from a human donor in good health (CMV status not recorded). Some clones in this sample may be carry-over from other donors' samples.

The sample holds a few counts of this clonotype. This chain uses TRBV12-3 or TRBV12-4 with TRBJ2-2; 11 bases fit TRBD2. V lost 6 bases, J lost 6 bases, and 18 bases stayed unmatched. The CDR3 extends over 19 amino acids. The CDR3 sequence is CASSSSLAGASLNAGELFF. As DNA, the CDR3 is TGTGCCAGCAGCTCTTCACTAGCGGGGGCCTCCTTGAATGCCGGGGAGCTGTTTTTT.

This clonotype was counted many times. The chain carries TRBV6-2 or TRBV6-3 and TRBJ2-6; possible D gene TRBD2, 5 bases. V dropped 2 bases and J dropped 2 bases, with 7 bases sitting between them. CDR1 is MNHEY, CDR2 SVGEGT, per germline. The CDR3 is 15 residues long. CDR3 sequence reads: CASSYEGTGANVLTF. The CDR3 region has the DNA TGTGCCAGCAGTTACGAGGGAACTGGGGCCAACGTCCTGACTTTC.

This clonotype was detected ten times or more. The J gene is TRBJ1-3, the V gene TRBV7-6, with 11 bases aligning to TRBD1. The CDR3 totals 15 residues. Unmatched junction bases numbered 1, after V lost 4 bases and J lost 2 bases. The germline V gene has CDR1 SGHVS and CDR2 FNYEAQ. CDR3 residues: CASSSDRGPGNTIYF. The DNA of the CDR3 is TGTGCCAGCAGCTCGGACAGGGGGCCTGGAAACACCATATATTTT.

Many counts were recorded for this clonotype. CDR3 protein: CASPRWTAGDNTEAFF. The CDR3 nucleotides read TGTGCCAGCCCTCGATGGACAGCGGGGGATAACACTGAAGCTTTCTTT. V is TRBV2 and J is TRBJ1-1, with a possible D match to TRBD1 (6 bases). V lost 8 bases and J lost 2, with 21 bases in between. This CDR3 is built from 16 residues. Germline assignment: CDR1 SNHLY and CDR2 FYNNEI.

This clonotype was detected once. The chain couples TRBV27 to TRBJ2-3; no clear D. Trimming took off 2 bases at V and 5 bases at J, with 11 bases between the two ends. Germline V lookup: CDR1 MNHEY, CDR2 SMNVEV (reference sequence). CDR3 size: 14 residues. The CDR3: CASSLKKLQDTQYF. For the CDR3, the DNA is TGTGCCAGCAGTTTAAAAAAATTACAAGATACGCAGTATTTT.

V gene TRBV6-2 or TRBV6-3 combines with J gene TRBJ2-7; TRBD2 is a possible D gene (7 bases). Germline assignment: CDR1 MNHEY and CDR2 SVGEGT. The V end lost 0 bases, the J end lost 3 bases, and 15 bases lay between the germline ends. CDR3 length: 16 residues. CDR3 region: CASSYSRRGGYYEQYV. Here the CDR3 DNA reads TGTGCCAGCAGTTACTCGAGAAGGGGGGGATACTACGAGCAGTACGTC.

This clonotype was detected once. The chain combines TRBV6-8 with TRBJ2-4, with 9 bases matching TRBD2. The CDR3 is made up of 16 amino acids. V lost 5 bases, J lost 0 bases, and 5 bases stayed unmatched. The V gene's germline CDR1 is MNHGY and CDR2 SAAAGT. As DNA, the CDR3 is TGTGCCAGCAGTACCGGGACTAGCCTAGCCAAAAACATTCAGTACTTC. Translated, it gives CASSTGTSLAKNIQYF.

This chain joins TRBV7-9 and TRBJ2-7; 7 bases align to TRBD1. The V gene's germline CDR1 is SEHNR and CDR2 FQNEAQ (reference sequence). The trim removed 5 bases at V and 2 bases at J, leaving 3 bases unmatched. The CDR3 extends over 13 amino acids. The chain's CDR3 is CASSHRGTYEQYV. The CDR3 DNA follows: TGTGCCAGCAGCCACAGGGGAACCTACGAGCAGTACGTC.

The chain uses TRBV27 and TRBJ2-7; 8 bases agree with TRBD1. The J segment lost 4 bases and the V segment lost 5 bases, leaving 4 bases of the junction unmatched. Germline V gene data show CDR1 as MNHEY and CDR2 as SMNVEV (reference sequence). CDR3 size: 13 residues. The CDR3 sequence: CASSHRQGYEQYV. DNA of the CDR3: TGTGCCAGCAGTCACAGACAGGGGTACGAGCAGTACGTC.

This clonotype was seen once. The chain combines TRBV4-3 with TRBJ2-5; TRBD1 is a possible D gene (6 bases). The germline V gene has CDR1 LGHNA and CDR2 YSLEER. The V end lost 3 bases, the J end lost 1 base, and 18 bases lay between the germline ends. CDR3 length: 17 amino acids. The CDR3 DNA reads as TGCGCCAGCAGCCAGAATACTTACGGACAGCTCCAAGAGACCCAGTACTTC. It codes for CASSQNTYGQLQETQYF.

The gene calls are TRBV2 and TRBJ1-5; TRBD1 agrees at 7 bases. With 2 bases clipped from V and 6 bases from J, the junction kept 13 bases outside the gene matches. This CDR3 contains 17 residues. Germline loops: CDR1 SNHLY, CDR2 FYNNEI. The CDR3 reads CASSEKGMTGRSQPQHF. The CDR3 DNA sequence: TGTGCCAGCAGTGAAAAGGGGATGACAGGGCGCAGTCAGCCCCAGCATTTT. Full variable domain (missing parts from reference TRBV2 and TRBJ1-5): EPEVTQTPSHQVTQMGQEVILRCVPISNHLYFYWYRQILGQKVEFLVSFYNNEISEKSEIFDDQFSVERPDGSNFTLKIRSTKLEDSAMYFCASSEKGMTGRSQPQHFGDGTRLSIL.

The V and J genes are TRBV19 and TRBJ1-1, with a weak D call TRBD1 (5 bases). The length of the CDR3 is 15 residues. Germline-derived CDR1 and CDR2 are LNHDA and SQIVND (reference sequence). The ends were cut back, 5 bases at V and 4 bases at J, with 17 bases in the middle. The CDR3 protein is CASSPGLTSRTEAFF. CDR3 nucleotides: TGTGCCAGTAGTCCGGGACTGACGTCTCGCACTGAAGCTTTCTTT.

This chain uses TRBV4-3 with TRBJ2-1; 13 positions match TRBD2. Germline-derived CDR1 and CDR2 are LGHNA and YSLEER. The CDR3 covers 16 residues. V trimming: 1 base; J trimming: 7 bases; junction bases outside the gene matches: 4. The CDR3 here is CASSQAGLAGRNEQFF. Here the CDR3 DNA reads TGCGCCAGCAGCCAAGCGGGACTAGCGGGGAGGAATGAGCAGTTCTTC.

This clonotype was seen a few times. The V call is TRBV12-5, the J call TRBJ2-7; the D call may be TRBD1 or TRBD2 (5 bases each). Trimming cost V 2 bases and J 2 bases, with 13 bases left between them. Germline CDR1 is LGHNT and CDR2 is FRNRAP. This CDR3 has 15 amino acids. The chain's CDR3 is CASGLPLMGAYEQYF. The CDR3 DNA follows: TGTGCTAGTGGTTTGCCCCTCATGGGGGCCTACGAGCAGTACTTC.

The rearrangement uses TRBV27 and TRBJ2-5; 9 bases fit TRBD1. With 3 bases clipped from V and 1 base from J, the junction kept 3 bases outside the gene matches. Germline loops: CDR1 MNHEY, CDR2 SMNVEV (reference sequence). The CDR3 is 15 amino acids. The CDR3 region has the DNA TGTGCCAGCAGTTTCCAGACAGGGGGCCAAGAGACCCAGTACTTC. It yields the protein CASSFQTGGQETQYF.

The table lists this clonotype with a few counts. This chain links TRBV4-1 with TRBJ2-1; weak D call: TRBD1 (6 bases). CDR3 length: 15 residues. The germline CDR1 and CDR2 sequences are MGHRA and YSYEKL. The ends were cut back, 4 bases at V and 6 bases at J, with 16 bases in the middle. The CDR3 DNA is TGCGCCAGCAGCCCCCTAGGGGGTGCAGGCAATGAGCAGTTCTTC. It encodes CASSPLGGAGNEQFF.

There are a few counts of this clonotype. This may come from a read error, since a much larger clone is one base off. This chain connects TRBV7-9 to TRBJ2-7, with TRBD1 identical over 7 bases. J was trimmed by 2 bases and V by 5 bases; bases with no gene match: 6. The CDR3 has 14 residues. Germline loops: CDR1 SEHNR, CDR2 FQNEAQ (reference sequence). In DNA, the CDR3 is TGTGCCAGCAGCCCCTGGGACAGACCCTACGAGCAGTACTTC. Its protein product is CASSPWDRPYEQYF.

The chain's CDR3 is CSAQLDYEQYV. CDR3 DNA sequence: TGCAGTGCGCAGCTAGACTACGAGCAGTACGTC. The chain joins TRBV20-1 to TRBJ2-7; the D is unclear. V lost 6 bases, J lost 3 bases, and 9 bases lay in between. Looked up from germline, CDR1 is DFQATT and CDR2 is SNEGSKA (reference sequence). This CDR3 is 11 amino acids long.

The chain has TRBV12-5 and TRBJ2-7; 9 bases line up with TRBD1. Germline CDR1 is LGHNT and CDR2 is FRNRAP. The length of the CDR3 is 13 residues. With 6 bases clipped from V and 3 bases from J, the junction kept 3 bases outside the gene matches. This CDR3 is CASGTGQGYEQYF. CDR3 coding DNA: TGTGCTAGTGGGACGGGACAGGGCTACGAGCAGTACTTC.

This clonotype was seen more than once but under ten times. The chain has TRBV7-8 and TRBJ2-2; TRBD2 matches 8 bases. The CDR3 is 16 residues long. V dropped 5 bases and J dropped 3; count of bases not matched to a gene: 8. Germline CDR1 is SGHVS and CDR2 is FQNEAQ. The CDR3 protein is CASSPRGGEDTGELFF. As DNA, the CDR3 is TGTGCCAGCAGCCCCCGGGGGGGGGAGGACACCGGGGAGCTGTTTTTT.

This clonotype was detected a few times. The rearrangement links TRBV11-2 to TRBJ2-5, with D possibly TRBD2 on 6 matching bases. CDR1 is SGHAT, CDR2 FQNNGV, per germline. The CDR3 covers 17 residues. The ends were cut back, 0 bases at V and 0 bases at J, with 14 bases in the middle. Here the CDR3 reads CASSLEEGRTYQETQYF. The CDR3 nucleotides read TGTGCCAGCAGCTTAGAGGAGGGCAGAACGTACCAAGAGACCCAGTACTTC.

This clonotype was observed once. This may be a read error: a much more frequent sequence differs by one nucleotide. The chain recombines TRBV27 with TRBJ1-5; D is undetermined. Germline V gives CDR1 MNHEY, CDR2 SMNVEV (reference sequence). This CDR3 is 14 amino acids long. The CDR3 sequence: CASSLNGRNQPLHF. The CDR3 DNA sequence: TGTGCCAGCAGTTTAAATGGGCGGAATCAGCCCCTGCATTTT.